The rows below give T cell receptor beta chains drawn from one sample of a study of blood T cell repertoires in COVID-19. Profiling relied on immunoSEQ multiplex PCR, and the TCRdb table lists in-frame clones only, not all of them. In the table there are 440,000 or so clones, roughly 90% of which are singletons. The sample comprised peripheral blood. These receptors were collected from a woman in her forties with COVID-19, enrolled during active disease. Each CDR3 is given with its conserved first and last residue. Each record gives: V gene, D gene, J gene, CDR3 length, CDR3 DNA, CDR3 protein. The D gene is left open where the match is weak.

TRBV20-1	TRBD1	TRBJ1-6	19	TGCAGTGCTAGTCTCCTGGGACAGGGGGCGCCTGGATATAATTCACCCCTCCACTTT	CSASLLGQGAPGYNSPLHF
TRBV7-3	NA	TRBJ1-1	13	TGTGCCAGCAGCTTAACAACGGAGACTAAAGCTTTCTTT	CASSLTTETKAFF
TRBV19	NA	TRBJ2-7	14	TGTGCCAGTAGTATGGGAGTACCGTCCTACGAGCAGTACTTC	CASSMGVPSYEQYF
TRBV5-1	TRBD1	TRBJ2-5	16	TGCGCCAGCAGCCCAAGCCGGATAGGGACAGGGATAGCCCAGTACTTC	CASSPSRIGTGIAQYF
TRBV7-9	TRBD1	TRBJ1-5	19	TGTGCCAGCAGCTTAGCCGGGACAGGGGGCGAATCGAGCAATCAGCCCCAGCATTTT	CASSLAGTGGESSNQPQHF
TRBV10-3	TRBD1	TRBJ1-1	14	TGTGCCATCAGTGAGTCGACAGGGAGGACTGAAGCTTTCTTT	CAISESTGRTEAFF
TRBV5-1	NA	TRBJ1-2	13	TGCGCCAGCAGCCTACAGGGTGAAGCTGGCTACACCTTC	CASSLQGEAGYTF
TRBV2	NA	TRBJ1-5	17	TGTGCCAGCAGTGGAGTGACGACAGGTCGAGGCAATCAGCCCCAGCATTTT	CASSGVTTGRGNQPQHF
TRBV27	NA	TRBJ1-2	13	TGTGCCAGCAGTTCCAGGCAGGGGTATGGCTACACCTTC	CASSSRQGYGYTF
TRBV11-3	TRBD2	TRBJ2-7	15	TGTGCCAGCAGCTTGGGGACTAGCGGGACCTACGAGCAGTACTTC	CASSLGTSGTYEQYF
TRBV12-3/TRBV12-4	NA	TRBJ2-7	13	TGTGCCAGCAGTTTTACACGTTCCTACGAGCAGTACTTC	CASSFTRSYEQYF
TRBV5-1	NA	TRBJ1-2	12	TGCGCCAGCAGCTCCGGACAGTATGGCTACACCTTC	CASSSGQYGYTF
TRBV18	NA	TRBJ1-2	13	TGTGCCAGCTCCCGGGGGACGGATGGGGGCTACACCTTC	CASSRGTDGGYTF
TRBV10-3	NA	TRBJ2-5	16	TGTGCCATCAGTGATGCTACTCCCGGGACCCCAGGGGCCCAGTACTTC	CAISDATPGTPGAQYF
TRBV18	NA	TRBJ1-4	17	TGTGCCAGCTCACTCTCGACAGGCCCCCCAACTAATGAAAAACTGTTTTTT	CASSLSTGPPTNEKLFF
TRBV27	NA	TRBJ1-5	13	TGTGCCAGCAGTTCACAGGTCTATCAGCCCCAGCATTTT	CASSSQVYQPQHF